This T cell receptor (beta chain) appears in the sequencing data of a study of blood T cell repertoires in COVID-19. About the research overall: COVID-19 samples collected from the United States, Italy and Spain covered acute and convalescent phases. Sources were T cells, B-cell-depleted T cells, or PBMCs; the material itself was cDNA or gDNA.

Assay: immunoSEQ multiplex PCR; the TCRdb copy retains only in-frame clones and omits some. The sample has a few hundred thousand clones, more than 80% seen once. Cohort 3 donors were reported recovered after two negative PCRs, clearance, or symptom resolution. CDR1 and CDR2 (germline): KGHSH, LQKENI. The CDR3 has 16 amino acids. With 2 bases removed from V and 0 bases from J, the gap between germline ends came to 12 bases. This clonotype was obtained from a young man who had recovered from COVID-19. The chain is built from TRBV18 and TRBJ2-3; maybe TRBD2 (6 bases). Sequenced sample: PBMCs or T cells enriched from blood (not recorded which). CDR3 nucleotide sequence: TGTGCCAGCTCACCAATGGGGAGGACGAGCACAGATACGCAGTATTTT. Residues: CASSPMGRTSTDTQYF.